One sample yielded the 18 T cell receptor beta chains listed below, sequenced in a study of T cell repertoires in cytomegalovirus infection. TCRdb analysed the reads with MiXCR anew, one entry per CDR3 protein. Found here are more than 500,000 distinct CDR3 sequences, more than 15% of them singletons; the top ten hold 20% to 30%. Material: CD8+ T cells from PBMCs. The receptors shown here come from a human donor in good health (CMV status not recorded). Some clones in this sample may be carry-over from other donors' samples.

In its sample, this clonotype was seen many times. The chain has TRBV27 and TRBJ1-2; D uncertain. The CDR3 covers 15 residues. Germline CDR1 reads MNHEY; CDR2 reads SMNVEV (reference sequence). V lost 0 bases and J 6 bases, leaving 14 bases between the germline ends. The CDR3 protein is CASSLSRRPVDGYTF. In DNA form, the CDR3 reads TGTGCCAGCAGTTTATCGAGGCGGCCGGTGGATGGCTACACCTTC.

This clonotype was found many times. This sequence joins TRBV7-8 and TRBJ2-7, with TRBD1 as a possible D gene (9 bases). The V end lost 1 base, the J end lost 2 bases, and 21 bases lay between the germline ends. Germline V gene sequence: CDR1 SGHVS, CDR2 FQNEAQ. CDR3 length: 18 residues. CDR3 DNA: TGTGCCAGCAGCTTAGTAGCGGGACAGGGAGTTCTAGCCTACGAGCAGTACTTC. Amino acid sequence: CASSLVAGQGVLAYEQYF. The full variable domain, completed using reference TRBV7-8 and TRBJ2-7, is GAGVSQSPRYKVAKRGQDVALRCDPISGHVSLFWYQQALGQGPEFLTYFQNEAQLDKSGLPSDRFFAERPEGSVSTLKIQRTQQEDSAVYLCASSLVAGQGVLAYEQYFGPGTRLTVT.

This clonotype was seen at least ten times. This chain uses TRBV9 with TRBJ2-7; 7 nucleotides line up with TRBD1. Germline V gives CDR1 SGDLS, CDR2 YYNGEE. The V and J ends lost 4 bases and 0 bases, in that order; junction bases with no gene match: 4. This CDR3 region has 14 residues. Written as DNA, the CDR3 is TGTGCCAGCAGCCCGTGGGACAGCTCCTACGAGCAGTACTTC. Translating gives CASSPWDSSYEQYF.

This clonotype was picked up a small number of times. This chain links TRBV15 with TRBJ1-4; D perhaps matches TRBD1 (5 bases). The CDR3 is made up of 14 amino acids. CDR1 and CDR2 from the germline V gene are LNHNV and YYDKDF (reference sequence). V lost 2 bases, J lost 5 bases, and 9 bases lay in between. The CDR3 nucleotides are TGTGCCACCAGCAGACAGGGCAGCAATGAAAAACTGTTTTTT. It translates to CATSRQGSNEKLFF.

The table lists this clonotype with many counts. The rearrangement links TRBV6-6 to TRBJ2-6; a possible D gene is TRBD1 (5 bases). The CDR3 loop spans 17 amino acids. Trimming took 7 bases from V and 0 from J, leaving 16 bases between them. CDR1 is MNHNY and CDR2 is SVGAGI in the germline V gene (reference sequence). CDR3 in DNA: TGTGCCAGCACCGACGACAGCACTTTCTCTGGGGCCAACGTCCTGACTTTC. Protein sequence: CASTDDSTFSGANVLTF.

This clonotype was seen many times. The rearrangement uses TRBV19 and TRBJ2-3, with no clear D. Looked up from germline, CDR1 is LNHDA and CDR2 is SQIVND (reference sequence). Trimming shortened V by 10 bases and J by 2 bases, and 13 bases separated the two germline ends. The CDR3 is 13 amino acids. CDR3 in amino acids: CAISSDDTDTQYF. CDR3 coding DNA: TGTGCCATCTCCTCGGACGACACAGATACGCAGTATTTT.

V usage is TRBV4-1 and J usage is TRBJ2-5; D unresolved. The germline V gene has CDR1 MGHRA and CDR2 YSYEKL. There are 14 residues in the CDR3. V lost 4 bases and J lost 3, with 12 bases in between. CDR3 nucleotide sequence: TGCGCCAGCAGCCGTTCGTTTGGCGAAGAGACCCAGTACTTC. It encodes CASSRSFGEETQYF.

The gene calls are TRBV9 and TRBJ2-3, with D uncertain. The CDR3 length is 14 residues. V dropped 0 bases and J dropped 0 bases, with 5 bases sitting between them. CDR1 is SGDLS and CDR2 is YYNGEE in the germline V gene. The CDR3 loop reads CASSVGGSTDTQYF. CDR3 nucleotide sequence: TGTGCCAGCAGCGTAGGCGGTAGCACAGATACGCAGTATTTT.

CDR3 nucleotides: TGTGCCAGCAGTCCCAACAGGACCCATCCTAGCACAGATACGCAGTATTTT. Translating it yields CASSPNRTHPSTDTQYF. The V gene is TRBV6-5, the J gene TRBJ2-3; a possible D gene is TRBD1 (5 bases). The CDR3 contains 17 residues. Germline CDR1 MNHEY, CDR2 SVGAGI. V lost 5 bases and J 0 bases, leaving 18 bases between the germline ends.

This clonotype was counted many times. This chain uses TRBV7-9 with TRBJ2-5, with D unresolved. This CDR3 contains 13 residues. V was shortened by 0 bases and J by 4 bases, with 6 bases between the two germline ends. CDR1 is SEHNR, CDR2 FQNEAQ, per germline (reference sequence). The chain's CDR3 is CASSLAGIETQYF. CDR3 sequence (DNA): TGTGCCAGCAGCTTAGCAGGGATAGAGACCCAGTACTTC.

In the case of this clonotype: This may stem from a read error, because a much larger clone lies one nucleotide away. The rearrangement links TRBV28 to TRBJ2-7; D is possibly TRBD2 (6 bases). Germline CDR1 MDHEN, CDR2 SYDVKM. This CDR3 is 13 amino acids long. For the CDR3, the DNA is TGTCCCAGCAGTAGGAGGGCCTCCTACGAGCAGTACTTC. Translation gives CPSSRRASYEQYF.

About this clonotype: With a much larger clone just one base away, this may be a read error. The V and J genes are TRBV19 and TRBJ2-2, with D hard to call. CDR1 LNHDA and CDR2 SQIVND come from the germline V gene (reference sequence). This CDR3 comprises 15 residues. The V end was cut by 6 bases, the J end by 5 bases, with 16 bases between. The CDR3 DNA sequence: TGTGCCAGTAGCCTTAAGCAGGAGAAAACCGGGGAGCTGTTTTTT. The encoded protein is CASSLKQEKTGELFF.

Ten or more counts support this clonotype. Here the CDR3 DNA reads TGTGCCAGCAGTCCCACCCCCGGGGCCAACGTCCTGACTTTC. Residues: CASSPTPGANVLTF. The chain combines TRBV6-6 with TRBJ2-6; D remains unclear. Trimming left V 5 bases short and J 4 bases short, with 9 bases between. In germline, CDR1 is MNHNY, CDR2 SVGAGI (reference sequence). The CDR3 runs to 14 residues.

The table lists this clonotype with a few counts. The CDR3 here is CASSLLTIVRGGAEQYF. For the CDR3, the DNA is TGTGCCAGCAGCTTGCTTACCATTGTGCGGGGGGGTGCCGAGCAGTACTTC. The chain employs TRBV5-4 and TRBJ2-7, with TRBD2 matching over 9 bases. V lost 1 base to trimming and J lost 6 bases; unmatched junction nucleotides: 14. Per the germline V gene, CDR1 is SGHNT and CDR2 is YYREEE (reference sequence). The CDR3 contains 17 residues.

The table lists this clonotype with many counts. V usage is TRBV27 and J usage is TRBJ1-1, with D tentatively TRBD1 (6 bases). CDR3 length: 18 residues. Germline values: CDR1 MNHEY, CDR2 SMNVEV (reference sequence). The V gene lost 2 bases and the J gene lost 5 bases, with 24 bases spanning the gap. The CDR3 reads CASSLTYPKQGRGTEAFF. The CDR3 coding sequence is TGTGCCAGCAGTTTAACTTACCCTAAACAGGGTAGAGGGACTGAAGCTTTCTTT.

At least ten counts were recorded for this clonotype. The CDR3 DNA is TGTGCCAGCAGCTTAGGGACAGGGGTTTTGAATCAGCCCCAGCATTTT. Its translation is CASSLGTGVLNQPQHF. V gene TRBV7-6 combines with J gene TRBJ1-5; 9 positions match TRBD1. The germline V gene has CDR1 SGHVS and CDR2 FNYEAQ. The CDR3 has 16 amino acids. The trim removed 1 base at V and 4 bases at J, leaving 5 bases unmatched.

This clonotype was observed many times. This chain links TRBV11-2 with TRBJ2-7; TRBD2 matches 15 bases. The CDR3 has 20 amino acids. CDR1 and CDR2 from the germline V gene are SGHAT and FQNNGV. After removal of 5 bases from V and 1 base from J, the junction contained 15 bases not matched to a gene. The CDR3, as DNA: TGTGCCAGCAGCCCATACCCCTCCGGACTAGCGGGGGGGCGATCCTACGAGCAGTACTTC. It encodes CASSPYPSGLAGGRSYEQYF.

This clonotype was observed at least ten times. The rearrangement uses TRBV12-3 or TRBV12-4 and TRBJ2-1; D possibly uses TRBD1 or TRBD2 (5 bases each). V dropped 6 bases and J dropped 5 bases, with 14 bases sitting between them. The CDR3 is 14 amino acids. CDR3 residues: CASSYSGRNNEQFF. CDR3 in DNA: TGTGCCAGCAGCTACTCGGGACGTAACAATGAGCAGTTCTTC.